This TCR beta chain was retrieved from a study of CXCR3-negative and CXCR3-positive naive CD8 T cells. CD45RO-CCR7+CD27+CD95- characterized naive CD8+ T cells. The CDR3 runs 15 residues. The germline gives CDR1 SGHTA, CDR2 FQGNSA. Study-wide results and caveats: Relative to memory CD8+ cells, whose diversity was much lower, both naive subsets had comparably high diversity. TRB CDR3 hydrophobicity was greater in CXCR3-positive naive cells than in CXCR3-negative naive cells.

Carrying UMI labels, the TRB cDNA libraries were prepared through 5' RACE. No DNA is given; TCRdb re-called the 5' RACE reads and lists each CDR3 protein once. The listing records about 92,000 distinct CDR3 sequences. As to this clonotype: The antigen is unknown.

The chain employs TRBV7-2 and TRBJ2-3; TCRdb's D call, TRBD2, is unchecked because there is no DNA. The source of this sequence is a human donor in good health. Some clones in this sample may be carry-over from other donors' samples. Input material: naive CXCR3+ CD8+ T cells from blood. As to subset: CD45RO-CCR7+CD27+CD95- naive CD8+ T cells expressing CXCR3 (TNR3+). The chain's CDR3 is CASSLTRGLGDTQYF. The full variable domain, in which reference TRBV7-2 and TRBJ2-3 provide the parts outside the CDR3, is GAGVSQSPSNKVTEKGKDVELRCDPISGHTALYWYRQSLGQGLEFLIYFQGNSAPDKSGLPSDRFSAERTGGSVSTLTIQRTQQEDSAVYLCASSLTRGLGDTQYFGPGTRLTVL.